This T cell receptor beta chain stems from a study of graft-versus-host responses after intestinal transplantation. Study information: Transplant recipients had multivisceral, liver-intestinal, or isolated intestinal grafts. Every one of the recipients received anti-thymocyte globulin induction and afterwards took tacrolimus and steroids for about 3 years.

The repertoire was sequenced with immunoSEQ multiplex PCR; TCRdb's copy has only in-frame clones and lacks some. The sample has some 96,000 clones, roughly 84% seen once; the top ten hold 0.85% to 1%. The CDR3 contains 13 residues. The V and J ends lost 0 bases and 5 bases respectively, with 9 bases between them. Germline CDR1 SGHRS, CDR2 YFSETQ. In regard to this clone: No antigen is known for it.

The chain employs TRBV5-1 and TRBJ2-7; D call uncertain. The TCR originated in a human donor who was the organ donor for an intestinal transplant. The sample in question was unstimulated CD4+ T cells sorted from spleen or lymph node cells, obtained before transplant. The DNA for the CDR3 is TGCGCCAGCAGCTTGGTTGGTGTCCACGAGCAGTACTTC. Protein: CASSLVGVHEQYF.